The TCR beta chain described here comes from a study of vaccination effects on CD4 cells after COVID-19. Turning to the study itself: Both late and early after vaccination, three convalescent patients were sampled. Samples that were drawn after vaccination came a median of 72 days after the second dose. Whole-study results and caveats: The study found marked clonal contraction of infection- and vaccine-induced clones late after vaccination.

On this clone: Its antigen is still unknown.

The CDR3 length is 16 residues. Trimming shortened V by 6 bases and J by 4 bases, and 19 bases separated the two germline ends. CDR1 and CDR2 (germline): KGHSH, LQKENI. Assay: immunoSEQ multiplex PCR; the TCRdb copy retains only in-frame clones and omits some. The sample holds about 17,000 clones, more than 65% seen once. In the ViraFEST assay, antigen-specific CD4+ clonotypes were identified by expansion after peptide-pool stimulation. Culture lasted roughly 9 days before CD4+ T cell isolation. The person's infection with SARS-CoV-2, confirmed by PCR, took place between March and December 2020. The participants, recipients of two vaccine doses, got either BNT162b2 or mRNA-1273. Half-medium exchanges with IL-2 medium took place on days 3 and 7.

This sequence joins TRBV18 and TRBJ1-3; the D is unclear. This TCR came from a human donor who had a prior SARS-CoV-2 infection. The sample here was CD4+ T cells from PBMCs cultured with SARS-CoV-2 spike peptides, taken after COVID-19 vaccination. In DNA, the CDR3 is TGTGCCAGCTCGGATACCTTTTTGAGTGCAGGAAACACCATATATTTT. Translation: CASSDTFLSAGNTIYF.